This passage covers 15 T cell receptor beta chains from one sample sequenced in a study of blood T cell repertoires in COVID-19. Measured with immunoSEQ multiplex PCR; TCRdb has only the in-frame clones, and not every one. The sample carries some 290,000 clones, around 91% recorded once. Sequenced material: peripheral blood. The source of these receptors is a middle-aged woman with COVID-19, enrolled during active disease.

Turning to this clone: Other DNA sequences in this sample translate to the same CDR3. The chain employs TRBV7-3 and TRBJ1-1, with 9 bases matching TRBD1. After removal of 3 bases from V and 4 bases from J, the junction contained 0 bases not matched to a gene. Germline assignment: CDR1 SGHTA and CDR2 FQGTGA. The CDR3 spans 13 residues. The CDR3 loop is CASSLDRGTEAFF. Written as DNA, the CDR3 is TGTGCCAGCAGCTTGGACAGGGGCACTGAAGCTTTCTTT. The full variable domain, rest sourced from reference TRBV7-3 and TRBJ1-1, is GAGVSQTPSNKVTEKGKYVELRCDPISGHTALYWYRQSLGQGPEFLIYFQGTGAADDSGLPNDRFFAVRPEGSVSTLKIQRTERGDSAVYLCASSLDRGTEAFFGQGTRLTVV.

V and J are TRBV4-1 and TRBJ1-5, with a tentative D call TRBD1 (5 bases). Between the trimmed V and J ends, which lost 4 bases and 6 bases, there was a span of 19 bases. This CDR3 is 16 amino acids long. CDR1 is MGHRA and CDR2 is YSYEKL in the germline V gene. CDR3 region: CASSPSPGGAGQPQHF. CDR3 nucleotides: TGCGCCAGCAGCCCGTCCCCCGGTGGGGCAGGTCAGCCCCAGCATTTT.

As DNA, the CDR3 is TGTGCCAGTAGGTTTAGCGAGACAGGTTATAACACTGAAGCTTTCTTT. Residues: CASRFSETGYNTEAFF. The chain couples TRBV19 to TRBJ1-1; D is perhaps TRBD1 (6 bases). The ends were cut back, 6 bases at V and 2 bases at J, with 19 bases in the middle. The CDR3 runs 16 residues. The germline V gene has CDR1 LNHDA and CDR2 SQIVND (reference sequence).

This chain uses TRBV9 with TRBJ2-5, with 7 nucleotides matching TRBD2. The trim removed 2 bases at V and 1 base at J, leaving 2 bases unmatched. The CDR3 length is 14 residues. CDR1 is SGDLS, CDR2 YYNGEE, per germline. The CDR3 DNA sequence: TGTGCCAGCAGCGTGGGGGGGATCCAAGAGACCCAGTACTTC. This encodes CASSVGGIQETQYF.

This clone was recorded a few times. This chain links TRBV11-2 with TRBJ1-6; unclear D gene. CDR1 and CDR2 (germline): SGHAT, FQNNGV. V gave up 4 bases and J gave up 7 bases, with 2 bases separating them. This CDR3 has 11 residues. The CDR3 reads CASSSNSPLHF. Written as DNA, the CDR3 is TGTGCCAGCAGCTCAAATTCACCCCTCCACTTT.

The CDR3 DNA reads TGTGCCAGCAGTACCCTTAGCGGGAGGATGTACAATGAGCAGTTCTTC. This codes for CASSTLSGRMYNEQFF. The V call is TRBV28, the J call TRBJ2-1; TRBD2 aligns across 10 bases. Germline V lookup: CDR1 MDHEN, CDR2 SYDVKM. V lost 5 bases and J lost 4; bases outside the gene matches: 8. The CDR3 runs 16 residues.

V gene TRBV18 combines with J gene TRBJ2-1; no firm D call. The CDR3 spans 13 residues. The germline gives CDR1 KGHSH, CDR2 LQKENI. V lost 0 bases and J lost 9, with 9 bases in between. Here the CDR3 reads CASSPPASGEQFF. The CDR3 coding sequence is TGTGCCAGCTCACCACCGGCGTCGGGTGAGCAGTTCTTC.

CDR3: CASSSSGGAYNEQFF. The CDR3 DNA reads as TGCGCCAGCAGCTCGAGCGGGGGGGCCTACAATGAGCAGTTCTTC. J is TRBJ2-1 and V is TRBV5-1; 10 nucleotides line up with TRBD2. The V gene end was trimmed by 3 bases and the J gene end by 2 bases; junction bases not matched to a gene: 2. Looked up from germline, CDR1 is SGHRS and CDR2 is YFSETQ. The CDR3 consists of 15 residues.

This sequence joins TRBV4-3 and TRBJ2-1, with 14 bases fitting TRBD2. With V trimmed by 4 bases and J by 0 bases, 2 bases remained unmatched. CDR1 is LGHNA and CDR2 is YSLEER in the germline V gene. The CDR3 runs to 17 residues. The CDR3 region has the DNA TGCGCCAGCAGCCGCGGGACTAGCGGGAGCTCCTACAATGAGCAGTTCTTC. Its translation: CASSRGTSGSSYNEQFF.

J is TRBJ2-1 and V is TRBV9, with 9 bases fitting TRBD2. Germline CDR1 SGDLS, CDR2 YYNGEE. Losses at the gene ends were 0 bases for V and 1 base for J; bases not matched to a gene: 8. This CDR3 is built from 18 residues. This CDR3 is CASSVGGTSGSSYNEQFF. CDR3 in DNA: TGTGCCAGCAGCGTAGGAGGCACTAGCGGGTCTTCCTACAATGAGCAGTTCTTC.

This chain joins TRBV15 and TRBJ1-5, with TRBD1 matching over 8 bases. The CDR3 spans 16 residues. J lost 4 bases, V lost 2 bases, and 7 bases had no gene match. Germline-derived CDR1 and CDR2 are LNHNV and YYDKDF (reference sequence). The CDR3: CATSRQGASTNQPQHF. CDR3 bases: TGTGCCACCAGCAGACAGGGGGCCTCCACAAATCAGCCCCAGCATTTT.

The V gene is TRBV19, the J gene TRBJ2-5, with D uncertain. CDR1 is LNHDA, CDR2 SQIVND, per germline (reference sequence). Deletions cut 1 base from V and 3 bases from J, with 6 bases between. This CDR3 is built from 13 residues. The CDR3 reads CASSIGRKETQYF. The CDR3 DNA follows: TGTGCCAGTAGTATAGGCAGAAAAGAGACCCAGTACTTC. The full variable domain, rest sourced from reference TRBV19 and TRBJ2-5, is DGGITQSPKYLFRKEGQNVTLSCEQNLNHDAMYWYRQDPGQGLRLIYYSQIVNDFQKGDIAEGYSVSREKKESFPLTVTSAQKNPTAFYLCASSIGRKETQYFGPGTRLLVL.

V usage is TRBV14 and J usage is TRBJ2-1, with TRBD1 matching 9 bases. J was trimmed by 15 bases and V by 4 bases; bases with no gene match: 13. Germline V gene data show CDR1 as SGHDN and CDR2 as FVKESK. The CDR3 consists of 14 residues. CDR3 loop: CASSPWDRVGQLFF. The CDR3 DNA follows: TGTGCCAGCAGCCCCTGGGACAGGGTGGGGCAGTTGTTCTTC.

This chain connects TRBV28 to TRBJ2-7; 13 bases map to TRBD2. Germline V CDR1 and CDR2: MDHEN, SYDVKM. The ends lost 5 bases at V and 3 bases at J; junction bases unmatched: 1. This CDR3 contains 14 residues. CDR3 in DNA: TGTGCCAGCAGTAGGACTAGCGGGAGCTACGAGCAGTACTTC. Translated: CASSRTSGSYEQYF.

This sequence joins TRBV19 and TRBJ2-1; 7 bases fit TRBD2. Trimming removed 2 bases from V and 8 bases from J; junction bases left unmatched: 6. Germline V gene sequence: CDR1 LNHDA, CDR2 SQIVND (reference sequence). This CDR3 spans 14 amino acids. In DNA form, the CDR3 reads TGTGCCAGTAGTATAAGCGGGGAGGGGTATGAGCAGTTCTTC. It specifies CASSISGEGYEQFF.